Sequencing of this T cell receptor beta chain was carried out in a study of blood T cell repertoires in COVID-19. Study-wide context: Acute and convalescent COVID-19 specimens originated in the United States, Italy and Spain. From T cells, B-cell-depleted T cells, or PBMCs came the material, which was cDNA or gDNA.

Original methodology: Amplification of reference gene primers was used by the study to estimate nucleated cell counts. Repertoires were generated with immunoSEQ multiplex PCR, while TCRdb's copy carries only in-frame clones and drops some. The V and J calls and clone size come from that table; D and trimming were worked out from the DNA. The repertoire holds approximately 90,000 clones, with about 85% as singletons. The ends were cut back, 7 bases at V and 4 bases at J, with 16 bases in the middle. Per germline, CDR1 LNHDA and CDR2 SQIVND (reference sequence). The CDR3 is 14 amino acids. Source material: peripheral blood. This clonotype originated in a man between 60 and 70 years old with acute or convalescent COVID-19. V usage is TRBV19 and J usage is TRBJ1-2; TRBD1 might be the D (5 bases). CDR3 region: CASKPGTGIYGYTF. CDR3 sequence (DNA): TGTGCCAGTAAGCCCGGGACTGGGATCTATGGCTACACCTTC.